The 15 T cell receptor beta chains presented below share a single source sample, sequenced in a study of blood T cell repertoires in COVID-19. Repertoires were generated with immunoSEQ multiplex PCR, while TCRdb's copy carries only in-frame clones and drops some. Among some 110,000 clones listed, roughly 80% were seen once. The sequencing sample was made of peripheral blood. The receptors derive from a man aged 70 or older with acute or convalescent COVID-19.

The V gene is TRBV9, the J gene TRBJ1-6; D is unresolved. The V gene's germline CDR1 is SGDLS and CDR2 YYNGEE. Between the trimmed V and J ends, which lost 4 bases and 7 bases, there was a span of 15 bases. The CDR3 covers 15 residues. The CDR3 DNA is TGTGCCAGCAGCTCCAACCAGGTGGTCAATTCACCCCTCCACTTT. This sequence encodes CASSSNQVVNSPLHF. Together with reference TRBV9 and TRBJ1-6, the CDR3 gives the full variable domain: DSGVTQTPKHLITATGQRVTLRCSPRSGDLSVYWYQQSLDQGLQFLIQYYNGEERAKGNILERFSAQQFPDLHSELNLSSLELGDSALYFCASSSNQVVNSPLHFGNGTRLTVT.

The DNA of the CDR3 is TGCGCCAGCAGCTCCGGGACAGGCCAAGAGACCCAGTACTTC. This translates into CASSSGTGQETQYF. The chain combines TRBV5-1 with TRBJ2-5, with 8 positions matching TRBD1. Trimming cost V 3 bases and J 1 base; bases outside gene matches: 2. Germline CDR1 is SGHRS and CDR2 is YFSETQ. The CDR3 loop spans 14 amino acids.

The CDR3 spells CASSIGDKETQYF. The CDR3 DNA sequence: TGTGCCAGCAGTATAGGGGATAAGGAGACCCAGTACTTC. The chain links TRBV2 to TRBJ2-5; a possible D gene is TRBD1 (5 bases). Germline V gives CDR1 SNHLY, CDR2 FYNNEI. V was trimmed by 5 bases and J by 5 bases, leaving 12 bases between them. The CDR3 sequence is 13 residues long.

CDR3 coding DNA: TGTGCCAGCAGCTCCCAGGGACAGCGCTCTGGAAACACCATATATTTT. Translation: CASSSQGQRSGNTIYF. The rearrangement links TRBV7-9 to TRBJ1-3, with 7 bases that match TRBD1. V was clipped by 4 bases and J by 0 bases; unmatched bases: 6. CDR3 length: 16 amino acids. Germline-derived CDR1 and CDR2 are SEHNR and FQNEAQ (reference sequence).

The sample holds a few counts of this clone. The V call is TRBV7-9, the J call TRBJ1-1, with a weak D call TRBD1 (6 bases). The CDR3 is 13 amino acids. Germline V gene lookup returns CDR1 SEHNR and CDR2 FQNEAQ (reference sequence). V dropped 5 bases and J dropped 3 bases, with 10 bases sitting between them. The CDR3 region is CASSSWTDTEAFF. CDR3 sequence (DNA): TGTGCCAGCAGCAGTTGGACAGACACTGAAGCTTTCTTT.

The genes are TRBV7-2 and TRBJ1-2, with 12 bases fitting TRBD1. Losses at the gene ends were 4 bases for V and 4 bases for J; bases not matched to a gene: 13. Per germline, CDR1 SGHTA and CDR2 FQGNSA. The CDR3 length is 18 residues. The CDR3 reads CASSSGRDRGRRGYGYTF. The CDR3, as DNA: TGTGCCAGCAGCTCAGGACGGGACAGGGGGCGCCGCGGCTATGGCTACACCTTC.

V is TRBV9 and J is TRBJ2-2, with TRBD2 matching 12 bases. Germline-derived CDR1 and CDR2 are SGDLS and YYNGEE. This CDR3 comprises 16 residues. With 1 base clipped from V and 6 bases from J, the junction kept 4 bases outside the gene matches. The CDR3 region has the DNA TGTGCCAGCAGCGTAAGACTAGCGGGAGAGGCCGGGGAGCTGTTTTTT. It specifies CASSVRLAGEAGELFF.

The J gene is TRBJ1-1, the V gene TRBV23-1, with D possibly TRBD1 on 5 matching bases. TRBV23-1 is filed as an ORF, its function uncertain. The CDR3 loop spans 12 amino acids. The V end lost 4 bases, the J end lost 6 bases, and 9 bases lay between the germline ends. The CDR3 DNA follows: TGCGCCAGCAGTCGCGGGACCCCTGAAGCTTTCTTT. Residues: CASSRGTPEAFF.

The chain uses TRBV5-5 and TRBJ2-7, with TRBD2 matching over 10 bases. The CDR3 length is 13 residues. V lost 9 bases and J lost 3; bases outside the gene matches: 6. The germline CDR1 and CDR2 sequences are SGHKS and YYEKEE (reference sequence). This CDR3 is CATRAGGSYEQYF. For the CDR3, the DNA is TGTGCCACCAGAGCGGGAGGGAGCTACGAGCAGTACTTC.

This clone has just a few counts. The genes are TRBV7-7 and TRBJ1-2, with D uncertain. V lost 2 bases to trimming and J lost 7 bases, with 17 bases between them. CDR3 length: 15 residues. Germline V gene lookup returns CDR1 SSHAT and CDR2 FNYEAQ (reference sequence). The DNA of the CDR3 is TGTGCCAGCAGCTTATCGGCCAGGACTGGACCTGGCTACACCTTC. Protein: CASSLSARTGPGYTF.

The V and J genes are TRBV28 and TRBJ1-1, with 8 bases fitting TRBD1. In germline, CDR1 is MDHEN, CDR2 SYDVKM. The CDR3 loop spans 12 amino acids. Trimming took 6 bases from V and 8 from J; bases not matched to a gene: 5. The CDR3 nucleotides are TGTGCCAGCAGCGCCAGGGGGCTGGAAGCTTTCTTT. It specifies CASSARGLEAFF.

V is TRBV6-5 and J is TRBJ2-7, with 8 bases lining up with TRBD1. J gave up 2 bases and V 2 bases, and 5 bases lay outside the gene matches. The germline V gene encodes CDR1 MNHEY and CDR2 SVGAGI. This CDR3 spans 15 amino acids. DNA of the CDR3: TGTGCCAGCAGTTACCATACAGGGGGACCCTACGAGCAGTACTTC. Translation: CASSYHTGGPYEQYF.

The V and J genes are TRBV11-2 and TRBJ2-7; D gene unclear. The CDR3 extends over 13 amino acids. Germline CDR1 reads SGHAT; CDR2 reads FQNNGV. V was cut by 0 bases and J by 7 bases, with 10 bases left in between. Here the CDR3 DNA reads TGTGCCAGCAGCTTAGACCTTGAACTAGAGCAGTACTTC. This sequence encodes CASSLDLELEQYF.

The chain recombines TRBV5-1 with TRBJ2-3; tentatively, D is TRBD2 (7 bases). The V end was cut by 5 bases, the J end by 6 bases, with 13 bases between. Germline V gene lookup returns CDR1 SGHRS and CDR2 YFSETQ. CDR3 length: 13 residues. This CDR3 reads CASSFPGGDTQYF. The DNA of the CDR3 is TGCGCCAGCAGTTTCCCGGGGGGCGATACGCAGTATTTT.

The chain uses TRBV5-5 and TRBJ1-5; tentative D call: TRBD1 (6 bases). The CDR3 is 17 amino acids. The germline V gene encodes CDR1 SGHKS and CDR2 YYEKEE (reference sequence). The V and J ends lost 4 bases and 0 bases respectively, with 17 bases between them. This CDR3 is CASSDWDKGYSNQPQHF. The CDR3 bases are TGTGCCAGCAGCGACTGGGACAAGGGGTATAGCAATCAGCCCCAGCATTTT. The complete variable domain, with remaining parts taken from reference TRBV5-5 and TRBJ1-5, reads DAGVTQSPTHLIKTRGQQVTLRCSPISGHKSVSWYQQVLGQGPQFIFQYYEKEERGRGNFPDRFSARQFPNYSSELNVNALLLGDSALYLCASSDWDKGYSNQPQHFGDGTRLSIL.